This TCR beta chain derives from a study of CD8 T cells in ankylosing spondylitis (dated by TCRdb to 2016 to 2017). For context, the study as a whole: T cell receptor beta repertoires were profiled in healthy donors and ankylosing spondylitis patients so that disease-linked TCR variants could be found. In total, the full study cohort was made up of some 100 healthy donors and approximately 27 ankylosing spondylitis patients. Peripheral blood samples were taken, and synovial fluid was additionally collected from ankylosing spondylitis patients. Overall study results and their limits: According to the report, matched synovial fluid samples from ankylosing spondylitis patients were significantly enriched for the disease-linked clones. Blood from ankylosing spondylitis patients appeared to be characterized by a TCR beta motif made up of eight highly homologous amino acid variants. Some TCR beta motif variants had previously been reported in synovial fluid and blood of reactive arthritis patients, which suggested common disease-initiation mechanisms. A CD8+ phenotype was shown by the disease-linked clones, which were found at relatively low frequencies in peripheral blood.

This clonotype was seen many times. This receptor's antigen is unknown. No base quality information exists; no much larger clone differs at one position. Based on the germline V gene, the CDR1 and CDR2 sequences are SGHTA and FQGNSA. The CDR3 holds 15 amino acids from the cysteine to the phenylalanine. Just CDR3 DNA is preserved here, 45 bases in frame from base 1. Clipping removes 4 bases from V and 5 bases from J, with 7 as the unmatched junction base count. The sequencing machine was an Illumina HiSeq 2500. TCR beta libraries were prepared by quantitative 5'-RACE with molecular barcodes. As for the authors' bioinformatics: A new computational method based on a probabilistic model of VDJ rearrangement was used to identify disease-linked TCR variants. Using fastp trimming at Q25 and MiXCR clonotype assembly, TCRdb reanalyzed the public sequencing data and kept in-frame beta chains. Entries are consolidated by CDR3 protein sequence, retaining the most common genes and DNA. The V and J calls follow TCRdb's processing rather than the paper's. Recorded for this sample are 250,000 to 400,000 distinct CDR3 sequences; 11% of them occurred a single time. The ten largest clones capture roughly 9% of the sample.

This receptor was identified in a female donor with ankylosing spondylitis or in good health (not recorded which). The specimen was blood, either unsorted or a sorted T cell fraction (not recorded which). The chain is encoded by TRBV7-2 joined to TRBJ1-4; 7 central bases correspond to TRBD1. The DNA is TGTGCCAGCAGCTGGCCCGGGACAGCCAATGAAAAACTGTTTTTT. This gives the protein CASSWPGTANEKLFF.